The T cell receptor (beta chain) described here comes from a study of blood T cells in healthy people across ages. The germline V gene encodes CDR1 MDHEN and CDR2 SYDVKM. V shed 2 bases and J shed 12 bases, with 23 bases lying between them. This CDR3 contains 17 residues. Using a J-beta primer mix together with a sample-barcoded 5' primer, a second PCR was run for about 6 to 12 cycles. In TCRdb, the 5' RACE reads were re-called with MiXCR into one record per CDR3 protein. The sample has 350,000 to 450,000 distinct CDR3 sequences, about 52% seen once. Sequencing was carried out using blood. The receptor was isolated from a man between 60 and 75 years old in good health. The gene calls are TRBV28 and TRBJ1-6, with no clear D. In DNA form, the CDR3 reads TGTGCCAGCAGTTTAAGCCCCGCCTCGCTTAAGGAATTACCCCTCCACTTT. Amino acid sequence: CASSLSPASLKELPLHF.